Each of the 31 T cell receptor beta chains below was sequenced from the same sample in a study of blood T cell repertoires in COVID-19. The data were produced by immunoSEQ multiplex PCR, yet TCRdb's version contains in-frame clones alone and is incomplete. This table has 200,000 to 300,000 clones, about 85% appearing once. What was sequenced was peripheral blood. The receptors originated from a man aged 18 to 30 with active or convalescent COVID-19.

This clone turned up a few times. The chain employs TRBV3-1 (or the pseudogene TRBV3-2) and TRBJ2-2, with 7 bases identical to TRBD2. The V gene's germline CDR1 is LGHDT and CDR2 YNNKEL (reference sequence). Unmatched junction bases numbered 7, after V lost 7 bases and J lost 5 bases. This CDR3 spans 14 amino acids. The CDR3 spells CASNPGLLTGELFF. CDR3 in DNA: TGTGCCAGCAACCCGGGACTACTTACCGGGGAGCTGTTTTTT.

The chain recombines TRBV6-6 with TRBJ1-3; no clear D. The CDR3 is 14 residues long. Trimming cost V 0 bases and J 4 bases, with 7 bases left between them. Germline values: CDR1 MNHNY, CDR2 SVGAGI (reference sequence). In DNA form, the CDR3 reads TGTGCCAGCAGTTACTCGTCCTCCGGAAACACCATATATTTT. This translates into CASSYSSSGNTIYF.

J is TRBJ1-4 and V is TRBV9; D is possibly TRBD1 (5 bases). Germline V gene sequence: CDR1 SGDLS, CDR2 YYNGEE. The CDR3 loop spans 13 amino acids. V was trimmed by 5 bases and J by 8 bases, leaving 13 bases between them. The CDR3 coding sequence is TGTGCCAGCAGTACCTCGACAGCAGAAAAACTGTTTTTT. Its translation is CASSTSTAEKLFF.

This clone was found once. The rearrangement uses TRBV4-3 and TRBJ1-2; 8 bases are a match to TRBD1. Looked up from germline, CDR1 is LGHNA and CDR2 is YSLEER. This CDR3 comprises 15 residues. V lost 4 bases to trimming and J lost 5 bases; unmatched junction nucleotides: 9. The chain's CDR3 is CASSRSTGVEYGYTF. CDR3 nucleotide sequence: TGCGCCAGCAGCCGATCGACAGGGGTAGAATATGGCTACACCTTC.

The gene calls are TRBV7-9 and TRBJ1-2, with D possibly matching TRBD1 (5 bases). The germline V and J ends were trimmed by 1 base and 4 bases, with 16 bases remaining between them. Germline CDR1 and CDR2: SEHNR and FQNEAQ (reference sequence). CDR3 length equals 16 residues. CDR3 sequence reads: CASSLGQGLGPYGYTF. The CDR3, as DNA: TGTGCCAGCAGCTTAGGCCAGGGTTTGGGTCCCTATGGCTACACCTTC.

The rearrangement joins TRBV11-2 to TRBJ1-6; 7 bases align to TRBD1. J gave up 7 bases and V 5 bases, and 8 bases lay outside the gene matches. Per the germline V gene, CDR1 is SGHAT and CDR2 is FQNNGV. This CDR3 is built from 15 residues. CDR3 sequence (DNA): TGTGCCAGCAGCCCGCGGGACAGTGAGAATTCACCCCTCCACTTT. Its translation is CASSPRDSENSPLHF. The whole variable domain, filled in from reference TRBV11-2 and TRBJ1-6, reads EAGVAQSPRYKIIEKRQSVAFWCNPISGHATLYWYQQILGQGPKLLIQFQNNGVVDDSQLPKDRFSAERLKGVDSTLKIQPAKLEDSAVYLCASSPRDSENSPLHFGNGTRLTVT.

This clone occurred a few times. The V and J genes are TRBV28 and TRBJ1-5, with 7 bases identical to TRBD1. This CDR3 contains 15 residues. Germline CDR1 and CDR2: MDHEN and SYDVKM. Trimming removed 6 bases from V and 3 bases from J; junction bases left unmatched: 8. CDR3 in amino acids: CASSPTRGTNQPQHF. The CDR3 DNA reads as TGTGCCAGCAGCCCTACCAGGGGGACCAATCAGCCCCAGCATTTT.

CDR3 protein: CAIYFTRNTEAFF. DNA of the CDR3: TGTGCCATCTATTTTACCCGCAACACTGAAGCTTTCTTT. The rearrangement uses TRBV6-6 and TRBJ1-1; D unresolved. V was cut by 10 bases and J by 2 bases, with 14 bases left in between. The CDR3 length is 13 residues. Per germline, CDR1 MNHNY and CDR2 SVGAGI (reference sequence).

The chain links TRBV4-3 to TRBJ1-4; TRBD1 aligns across 9 bases. There are 14 residues in the CDR3. Germline loops: CDR1 LGHNA, CDR2 YSLEER. Trimming took 2 bases from V and 7 from J; bases not matched to a gene: 2. The CDR3 protein is CASSQSDRGEKLFF. CDR3 DNA sequence: TGCGCCAGCAGCCAATCGGACAGGGGTGAAAAACTGTTTTTT.

The genes are TRBV11-1 and TRBJ2-3; 7 bases fit TRBD2. Looked up from germline, CDR1 is SGHAT and CDR2 is FQDESV (reference sequence). The CDR3 extends over 16 amino acids. Unmatched junction bases numbered 13, after V lost 6 bases and J lost 4 bases. This CDR3 reads CASSKAGGRKSDTQYF. The CDR3 DNA sequence: TGTGCCAGCAGTAAGGCTGGCGGGAGAAAATCAGATACGCAGTATTTT.

Comment on this clone: In the same sample, other DNA sequences code for this CDR3. The CDR3 reads CASSVGAQNTEAFF. CDR3 DNA: TGTGCCAGCAGCGTAGGGGCGCAGAACACTGAAGCTTTCTTT. The rearrangement joins TRBV9 to TRBJ1-1; D uncertain. V was pared by 0 bases and J by 1 base, with 7 bases between. This CDR3 spans 14 amino acids. The V gene's germline CDR1 is SGDLS and CDR2 YYNGEE.

The gene calls are TRBV19 and TRBJ2-1; 8 bases agree with TRBD2. The junction had 11 bases not matched to a gene; V was cut back by 2 bases and J by 8 bases. The CDR3 is 16 residues long. The V gene's germline CDR1 is LNHDA and CDR2 SQIVND (reference sequence). The CDR3 DNA follows: TGTGCCAGTAGTATAAGAGGGACTAGTGAGGGCCATGAGCAGTTCTTC. The encoded protein is CASSIRGTSEGHEQFF. Filled out from reference TRBV19 and TRBJ2-1, the complete variable domain reads DGGITQSPKYLFRKEGQNVTLSCEQNLNHDAMYWYRQDPGQGLRLIYYSQIVNDFQKGDIAEGYSVSREKKESFPLTVTSAQKNPTAFYLCASSIRGTSEGHEQFFGPGTRLTVL.

This chain links TRBV15 with TRBJ1-4; the D gene is possibly TRBD1 (5 bases). Germline-derived CDR1 and CDR2 are LNHNV and YYDKDF (reference sequence). The CDR3 is 15 amino acids. Deletions cut 4 bases from V and 3 bases from J, with 12 bases between. The CDR3 DNA sequence: TGTGCCACCAGCAAGGGTGAGACAGCTAATGAAAAACTGTTTTTT. This gives the protein CATSKGETANEKLFF.

The rearrangement links TRBV2 to TRBJ2-3, with a tentative D call TRBD1 (6 bases). The CDR3 sequence is 13 residues long. Trimming removed 2 bases from V and 6 bases from J, with 9 bases in between. Germline CDR1 reads SNHLY; CDR2 reads FYNNEI. In DNA form, the CDR3 reads TGTGCCAGCAGTGAAACAACAGGGGATACGCAGTATTTT. Protein product: CASSETTGDTQYF.

The chain couples TRBV7-2 to TRBJ2-5, with D perhaps TRBD2 (5 bases). The V gene's germline CDR1 is SGHTA and CDR2 FQGNSA. The V end lost 6 bases, the J end lost 7 bases, and 12 bases lay between the germline ends. The CDR3 extends over 12 amino acids. This CDR3 reads CASRVGAGTQYF. CDR3 nucleotide sequence: TGTGCCAGCAGGGTTGGTGCGGGGACCCAGTACTTC.

V usage is TRBV13 and J usage is TRBJ2-7, with TRBD2 identical over 8 bases. This CDR3 comprises 15 residues. CDR1 is PRHDT, CDR2 FYEKMQ, per germline (reference sequence). J lost 3 bases, V lost 2 bases, and 6 bases had no gene match. Here the CDR3 reads CASSLKTSGIYEQYF. Written as DNA, the CDR3 is TGTGCCAGCAGCTTAAAAACTAGCGGTATCTACGAGCAGTACTTC.

This rearrangement joins TRBV27 to TRBJ1-2; maybe TRBD1 (6 bases). The CDR3 loop spans 18 amino acids. The germline gives CDR1 MNHEY, CDR2 SMNVEV (reference sequence). Trimming left V 5 bases short and J 4 bases short, with 26 bases between. The CDR3 loop reads CASSSTARTGWDTYGYTF. In DNA, the CDR3 is TGTGCCAGCAGTAGTACAGCTCGGACTGGTTGGGACACCTATGGCTACACCTTC.

This rearrangement joins TRBV5-6 to TRBJ1-1, with a weak D call TRBD1 (5 bases). The V end was cut by 4 bases, the J end by 2 bases, with 18 bases between. Germline CDR1 reads SGHDT; CDR2 reads YYEEEE. The CDR3 is made up of 16 amino acids. For the CDR3, the DNA is TGTGCCAGCAGCGTCCTCAGGGACTTCCACAACACTGAAGCTTTCTTT. Its translation is CASSVLRDFHNTEAFF.

The V call is TRBV5-1, the J call TRBJ1-2, with 7 bases lining up with TRBD1. The V and J ends lost 0 bases and 8 bases, in that order; junction bases with no gene match: 4. Germline CDR1 is SGHRS and CDR2 is YFSETQ. This CDR3 has 13 amino acids. The CDR3 DNA reads as TGCGCCAGCAGCTTGGACAGGGGAAACGGCTACACCTTC. As protein: CASSLDRGNGYTF.

The chain uses TRBV6-5 and TRBJ2-5, with no clear D. This CDR3 has 11 amino acids. The germline V gene encodes CDR1 MNHEY and CDR2 SVGAGI. The V end was cut by 5 bases, the J end by 5 bases, with 6 bases between. CDR3 nucleotides: TGTGCCAGCAGTCTTCGGGAGACCCAGTACTTC. It is translated as CASSLRETQYF.

The chain is built from TRBV6-5 and TRBJ1-1; TRBD1 matches at 9 bases. The CDR3 consists of 14 residues. The V and J ends lost 5 bases and 4 bases, in that order; junction bases with no gene match: 5. Per the germline V gene, CDR1 is MNHEY and CDR2 is SVGAGI. CDR3 region: CASSKDRGSTEAFF. The CDR3 coding sequence is TGTGCCAGCAGTAAGGACAGGGGAAGCACTGAAGCTTTCTTT.

V usage is TRBV5-1 and J usage is TRBJ1-4; unclear D gene. CDR3 length: 17 residues. In germline, CDR1 is SGHRS, CDR2 YFSETQ. Trimming left V 1 base short and J 0 bases short, with 13 bases between. The CDR3 spells CASSLMATTTTNEKLFF. The CDR3 DNA reads as TGCGCCAGCAGCTTGATGGCGACCACTACAACTAATGAAAAACTGTTTTTT.

V gene TRBV2 combines with J gene TRBJ2-2, with 8 bases that match TRBD2. The junction had 12 bases not matched to a gene; V was cut back by 6 bases and J by 6 bases. Germline V CDR1 and CDR2: SNHLY, FYNNEI. This CDR3 is 16 amino acids long. CDR3 protein: CASSSAGGRKAGELFF. For the CDR3, the DNA is TGTGCCAGCAGCTCCGCGGGGGGTCGAAAGGCCGGGGAGCTGTTTTTT. Supplemented by reference TRBV2 and TRBJ2-2, the full variable domain reads EPEVTQTPSHQVTQMGQEVILRCVPISNHLYFYWYRQILGQKVEFLVSFYNNEISEKSEIFDDQFSVERPDGSNFTLKIRSTKLEDSAMYFCASSSAGGRKAGELFFGEGSRLTVL.

This clone has just one count. The chain links TRBV6-6 to TRBJ2-7; 10 bases map to TRBD2. The CDR3 has 13 amino acids. V was clipped by 6 bases and J by 9 bases; unmatched bases: 8. From germline, CDR1 is MNHNY and CDR2 SVGAGI (reference sequence). The CDR3 bases are TGTGCCAGCAGAACTAGCGGGGCGGAGGGGCAGTACTTC. Its translation is CASRTSGAEGQYF.

This clone was picked up one time. The chain uses TRBV4-3 and TRBJ1-2; a weak D match, TRBD1 (5 bases). Germline V lookup: CDR1 LGHNA, CDR2 YSLEER. CDR3 size: 14 residues. V was pared by 2 bases and J by 4 bases, with 11 bases between. The CDR3 loop reads CASSQLGRVYGYTF. In nucleotides, the CDR3 is TGCGCCAGCAGCCAACTGGGCAGGGTCTATGGCTACACCTTC.

V and J are TRBV4-3 and TRBJ1-6; TRBD1 is a possible D gene (5 bases). Between the trimmed V and J ends, which lost 0 bases and 6 bases, there was a span of 9 bases. The CDR3 is made up of 15 amino acids. Germline CDR1 and CDR2: LGHNA and YSLEER. CDR3 sequence reads: CASSQEWQGNSPLHF. The CDR3 coding sequence is TGCGCCAGCAGCCAAGAATGGCAGGGTAATTCACCCCTCCACTTT.

This clone was counted a single time. The genes are TRBV9 and TRBJ2-6, with TRBD1 matching 8 bases. Germline V CDR1 and CDR2: SGDLS, YYNGEE. This CDR3 has 20 amino acids. The J segment lost 0 bases and the V segment lost 3 bases, leaving 14 bases of the junction unmatched. CDR3 coding DNA: TGTGCCAGCAGCGCCCGGGACAGGCTGAAAATAGACTCTGGGGCCAACGTCCTGACTTTC. Its translation: CASSARDRLKIDSGANVLTF.

The chain links TRBV18 to TRBJ2-3; D is perhaps TRBD2 (5 bases). V was shortened by 3 bases and J by 2 bases, with 12 bases between the two germline ends. The CDR3 is 15 residues long. Looked up from germline, CDR1 is KGHSH and CDR2 is LQKENI. CDR3 residues: CASSPFGVPTDTQYF. The DNA of the CDR3 is TGTGCCAGCTCACCTTTCGGGGTCCCCACAGATACGCAGTATTTT.

The chain is built from TRBV27 and TRBJ2-2; D is undetermined. Germline V gene data show CDR1 as MNHEY and CDR2 as SMNVEV (reference sequence). V lost 5 bases and J lost 3, with 4 bases in between. The CDR3 runs 12 residues. In DNA form, the CDR3 reads TGTGCCAGCAGTCTCTACACCGGGGAGCTGTTTTTT. The encoded protein is CASSLYTGELFF.

J is TRBJ2-1 and V is TRBV29-1; 7 bases match TRBD1. The germline gives CDR1 SQVTM, CDR2 ANQGSEA. This CDR3 region has 15 residues. V shed 6 bases, J shed 8 bases, and the junction held 16 bases outside the gene matches. CDR3 coding DNA: TGCAGCGTAGCCGGGACAGCAGTTGTTGTGGATGAGCAGTTCTTC. This encodes CSVAGTAVVVDEQFF.

The rearrangement uses TRBV5-4 and TRBJ2-1; maybe TRBD2 (5 bases). Trimming removed 6 bases from V and 9 bases from J, with 16 bases in between. Germline V CDR1 and CDR2: SGHNT, YYREEE (reference sequence). The CDR3 has 13 residues. This CDR3 reads CASIQDRAGEQFF. The CDR3, as DNA: TGTGCCAGCATCCAAGACCGGGCGGGTGAGCAGTTCTTC.